This entry lists 14 T cell receptor beta chains sequenced from one sample in a study of control samples from healthy donors and cancer patients. Profiling relied on immunoSEQ multiplex PCR, and the TCRdb table lists in-frame clones only, not all of them. The sample lists over 100,000 clones; 75% to 90% were seen once. Sequencing was performed on blood. These TCRs come from a woman in her fifties or sixties in good health.

This clone was counted a single time. This sequence joins TRBV2 and TRBJ2-7, with D unresolved. The CDR3 has 13 residues. Trimming left V 4 bases short and J 3 bases short, with 10 bases between. In germline, CDR1 is SNHLY, CDR2 FYNNEI. The CDR3 DNA is TGTGCCAGCAGTGGTGAGGCGTTCTACGAGCAGTACTTC. The encoded protein is CASSGEAFYEQYF.

The V gene is TRBV19, the J gene TRBJ1-5; 7 bases agree with TRBD1. The length of the CDR3 is 14 residues. Germline-derived CDR1 and CDR2 are LNHDA and SQIVND (reference sequence). With 5 bases clipped from V and 6 bases from J, the junction kept 7 bases outside the gene matches. The CDR3 spells CASSSPTGSQPQHF. The DNA for the CDR3 is TGTGCCAGTAGTTCCCCGACAGGGTCTCAGCCCCAGCATTTT.

V is TRBV27 and J is TRBJ1-1; no reliable D call. V was trimmed by 6 bases and J by 1 base, leaving 15 bases between them. Germline CDR1 is MNHEY and CDR2 is SMNVEV (reference sequence). The CDR3 extends over 15 amino acids. The CDR3 here is CASSPIPFKNTEAFF. CDR3 bases: TGTGCCAGCAGCCCAATCCCTTTTAAGAACACTGAAGCTTTCTTT.

The chain combines TRBV9 with TRBJ2-3; no firm D call. The CDR3 totals 14 residues. The germline V gene has CDR1 SGDLS and CDR2 YYNGEE. V shed 6 bases and J shed 6 bases, with 17 bases lying between them. CDR3 residues: CASTSRGAADTQYF. The CDR3 coding sequence is TGTGCCAGCACCTCTCGCGGCGCCGCGGATACGCAGTATTTT.

The chain joins TRBV4-1 to TRBJ1-2; possibly TRBD1 for D (5 bases). Between the trimmed V and J ends, which lost 4 bases and 1 base, there was a span of 13 bases. The V gene's germline CDR1 is MGHRA and CDR2 YSYEKL. This CDR3 is built from 15 residues. CDR3 amino acids: CASSLQGRFNYGYTF. CDR3 bases: TGCGCCAGCAGCCTCCAGGGAAGGTTTAACTATGGCTACACCTTC.

The V and J genes are TRBV7-6 and TRBJ2-3; no definite D call. The V gene lost 1 base and the J gene lost 2 bases, with 16 bases spanning the gap. Germline CDR1 and CDR2: SGHVS and FNYEAQ. This CDR3 is built from 17 residues. Here the CDR3 DNA reads TGTGCCAGCAGCTTAGAGGTTATGGTCGTCCCCACAGATACGCAGTATTTT. Translating it yields CASSLEVMVVPTDTQYF.

The chain employs TRBV7-3 and TRBJ1-1, with unresolved D. Between the trimmed V and J ends, which lost 8 bases and 1 base, there was a span of 11 bases. This CDR3 spans 13 amino acids. Germline values: CDR1 SGHTA, CDR2 FQGTGA. This CDR3 reads CASGRGANTEAFF. The CDR3 nucleotides read TGTGCCAGCGGCCGGGGTGCGAACACTGAAGCTTTCTTT. Using reference TRBV7-3 and TRBJ1-1 for the parts outside the CDR3, the full variable domain is GAGVSQTPSNKVTEKGKYVELRCDPISGHTALYWYRQSLGQGPEFLIYFQGTGAADDSGLPNDRFFAVRPEGSVSTLKIQRTERGDSAVYLCASGRGANTEAFFGQGTRLTVV.

This clone has just one count. J is TRBJ2-3 and V is TRBV7-9; the D gene is possibly TRBD2 (6 bases). The CDR3 is 16 amino acids. The germline V and J ends were trimmed by 5 bases and 0 bases, with 15 bases remaining between them. CDR1 SEHNR and CDR2 FQNEAQ come from the germline V gene (reference sequence). CDR3 nucleotide sequence: TGTGCCAGCAGCAAGCCGGGACTCGGCAGCACAGATACGCAGTATTTT. It is translated as CASSKPGLGSTDTQYF.

The chain's CDR3 is CASSSTGEYTGELFF. DNA for the CDR3: TGCGCCAGCAGCTCGACAGGGGAATACACCGGGGAGCTGTTTTTT. The V call is TRBV5-1, the J call TRBJ2-2, with TRBD1 matching 8 bases. Trimming cost V 3 bases and J 3 bases; bases outside gene matches: 4. Germline CDR1 reads SGHRS; CDR2 reads YFSETQ. CDR3 length equals 15 residues. The variable domain in full, completed from reference TRBV5-1 and TRBJ2-2, reads KAGVTQTPRYLIKTRGQQVTLSCSPISGHRSVSWYQQTPGQGLQFLFEYFSETQRNKGNFPGRFSGRQFSNSRSEMNVSTLELGDSALYLCASSSTGEYTGELFFGEGSRLTVL.

About this clone: The missing conserved phenylalanine or tryptophan at the end of this CDR3 makes a read error likely. The DNA is omitted, as the CDR3 cannot be located on it reliably, and the CDR3 follows TCRdb's listing. The J gene is TRBJ1-3, the V gene TRBV24-1; TRBD1 is the table's D call, not checked against the DNA. With termini counted, the CDR3 has 11 amino acids. Germline V lookup: CDR1 KGHDR, CDR2 SFDVKD. CDR3 in amino acids: CATSYPRDRYL.

CDR3 sequence reads: CASSLRGGPDGYTF. The CDR3 DNA follows: TGTGCCAGCAGCTTGCGGGGGGGGCCGGATGGCTACACCTTC. The V and J genes are TRBV5-5 and TRBJ1-2; D might be TRBD1 (6 bases). The germline V gene has CDR1 SGHKS and CDR2 YYEKEE (reference sequence). The CDR3 extends over 14 amino acids. The V and J ends lost 1 base and 6 bases respectively, with 13 bases between them.

The rearrangement uses TRBV5-1 and TRBJ1-6, with D tentatively TRBD1 (6 bases). The V and J ends lost 6 bases and 7 bases respectively, with 17 bases between them. Germline values: CDR1 SGHRS, CDR2 YFSETQ. This CDR3 is 15 amino acids long. CDR3 DNA: TGCGCCAGCAAACTAGGAGCTCAGGGGAATTCACCCCTCCACTTT. Its protein is CASKLGAQGNSPLHF. The variable domain in full, completed from reference TRBV5-1 and TRBJ1-6, reads KAGVTQTPRYLIKTRGQQVTLSCSPISGHRSVSWYQQTPGQGLQFLFEYFSETQRNKGNFPGRFSGRQFSNSRSEMNVSTLELGDSALYLCASKLGAQGNSPLHFGNGTRLTVT.

V is TRBV5-1 and J is TRBJ2-3, with D possibly TRBD1 on 6 matching bases. Germline lookup yields CDR1 SGHRS and CDR2 YFSETQ. The CDR3 length is 14 residues. The V end was cut by 4 bases, the J end by 2 bases, with 11 bases between. CDR3 nucleotide sequence: TGCGCCAGCAGCCTGGGACACCTCACAGATACGCAGTATTTT. It translates to CASSLGHLTDTQYF.

This clone has only one observation. J is TRBJ2-1 and V is TRBV19; D not resolved. Germline loops: CDR1 LNHDA, CDR2 SQIVND (reference sequence). Trimming left V 5 bases short and J 3 bases short, with 8 bases between. CDR3 length equals 13 residues. The CDR3 DNA reads TGTGCCAGTAGTTTTAACTTCTACAATGAGCAGTTCTTC. It specifies CASSFNFYNEQFF. Full variable domain (remainder filled in from reference TRBV19 and TRBJ2-1): DGGITQSPKYLFRKEGQNVTLSCEQNLNHDAMYWYRQDPGQGLRLIYYSQIVNDFQKGDIAEGYSVSREKKESFPLTVTSAQKNPTAFYLCASSFNFYNEQFFGPGTRLTVL.